The 6 T cell receptor beta chains presented below share a single source sample, sequenced in a study of T cell repertoires in urothelial bladder cancer (dated by TCRdb to 2018 to 2020). The receptor library was made with the immunoSEQ multiplex PCR assay. TCRdb obtained this table from immuneACCESS and retained in-frame rearrangements with V and J assigned. These tables miss some clones; where compared with another copy, unresolved V genes account for less than half of the shortfall, and the remainder is unexplained. Within this sample are 2,000 to 2,500 clones, with 68% of them counted one time only. The ten largest clones take up over 12% of the sample. The sequenced sample consisted of bladder tissue. These TCRs come from a human donor with a benign inflammatory bladder lesion.

The sample holds one count of this clone. V and J are TRBV30 and TRBJ1-3; D gene ambiguous. Trimming cost V 3 bases and J 2 bases, with 14 bases left between them. The length of the CDR3 is 15 residues. Germline V CDR1 and CDR2: GTSNPN, SVGIG (reference sequence). In nucleotides, the CDR3 is TGTGCCTGGAGGCCTCCGTGGACCGCTGGAAACACCATATATTTT. It codes for CAWRPPWTAGNTIYF.

This clone came up a few times. A junction end diverges from the germline sequence, so it may reflect a read error. The CDR3 spells CASSMARTDSLYF. Written as DNA, the CDR3 is TGTGCCAGTAGTATGGCGAGAACTGACAGCCTTTATTTT. The chain combines TRBV19 with TRBJ2-2; D is perhaps TRBD1 (5 bases). This CDR3 contains 13 residues. Germline CDR1 and CDR2: LNHDA and SQIVND (reference sequence).

The CDR3 region has the DNA TGCAGTGCGTCGACAGATACGCAGTATTTT. Amino acids: CSASTDTQYF. V gene TRBV20-1 combines with J gene TRBJ2-3, with D unclear. Per germline, CDR1 DFQATT and CDR2 SNEGSKA (reference sequence). The CDR3 extends over 10 amino acids. Trimming removed 6 bases at V and 3 bases at J, with 4 bases between.

This clone was seen a few times. This chain joins TRBV7-2 and TRBJ2-5; the D is unclear. CDR1 and CDR2 from the germline V gene are SGHTA and FQGNSA. The CDR3 contains 11 residues. V was clipped by 5 bases and J by 2 bases, with 3 bases between them. This CDR3 is CASSLQETQYF. The CDR3 bases are TGTGCCAGCAGCCTTCAAGAGACCCAGTACTTC.

This rearrangement joins TRBV7-9 to TRBJ2-1; 9 bases fit TRBD2. The V segment lost 3 bases and the J segment 9 bases; nucleotides outside the gene matches: 12. Germline CDR1 and CDR2: SEHNR and FQNEAQ (reference sequence). The CDR3 is 16 amino acids. The DNA of the CDR3 is TGTGCCAGCAGCTTTCCAGCGGGAGGAATCGGCGGTGAGCAGTTCTTC. This codes for CASSFPAGGIGGEQFF.

Only a few counts were recorded for this clone. The chain combines TRBV7-8 with TRBJ2-4; 10 bases align to TRBD2. Losses at the gene ends were 3 bases for V and 7 bases for J; bases not matched to a gene: 3. Germline V gives CDR1 SGHVS, CDR2 FQNEAQ. The CDR3 sequence is 14 residues long. CDR3 coding DNA: TGTGCCAGCAGCTTGGGACTAGCGAGGAACATTCAGTACTTC. Amino acids: CASSLGLARNIQYF.